Below are 18 T cell receptor beta chains sequenced from a single sample in a study of beta chain features in type 1 diabetes. TCRB transcripts that were expressed got sequenced, as all of the isolated RNA had been reverse transcribed. Assay used: immunoSEQ multiplex PCR; TCRdb lists only in-frame clones, some missing. The sample lists about 640,000 clones, roughly an eighth occurring once. These TCRs' antigens remain unknown. Whole-study findings and limits: TCRB CDR3 length was moderately but significantly reduced in all four CD4+ subsets of Type 1 diabetes patients.

Source material: naive CD4+ T cells from blood. The receptors were gathered from a man aged 25-45 years with type 1 diabetes.

This clone was seen a few times. The rearrangement links TRBV18 to TRBJ1-1; D perhaps matches TRBD1 (5 bases). Trimming stripped 8 bases from V and 0 bases from J, with 10 bases between. The germline gives CDR1 KGHSH, CDR2 LQKENI. This CDR3 comprises 13 residues. The CDR3 DNA is TGTGCCAGCCGGCAGGGAATGAACACTGAAGCTTTCTTT. Encoded protein: CASRQGMNTEAFF.

The chain is built from TRBV11-2 and TRBJ2-2, with no clear D. The germline CDR1 and CDR2 sequences are SGHAT and FQNNGV. There are 14 residues in the CDR3. V lost 4 bases and J 4 bases, leaving 10 bases between the germline ends. As DNA, the CDR3 is TGTGCCAGCAGCTCCCAGGAAAGCACCGGGGAGCTGTTTTTT. Protein product: CASSSQESTGELFF.

This clone came up a few times. This rearrangement joins TRBV18 to TRBJ2-2, with D maybe TRBD1 (6 bases). V was pared by 3 bases and J by 7 bases, with 9 bases between. Germline V CDR1 and CDR2: KGHSH, LQKENI. This CDR3 spans 13 amino acids. The CDR3 nucleotides are TGTGCCAGCTCACCGGCAGGGGACGGGGAGCTGTTTTTT. Encoded protein: CASSPAGDGELFF.

The chain uses TRBV7-2 and TRBJ2-7, with a tentative D call TRBD1 (6 bases). CDR1 is SGHTA, CDR2 FQGNSA, per germline. V dropped 3 bases and J dropped 0 bases, with 9 bases sitting between them. The CDR3 is 14 residues long. The CDR3 nucleotides read TGTGCCAGCAGCTTGGGGACAAACTCCTACGAGCAGTACTTC. It is translated as CASSLGTNSYEQYF.

The chain uses TRBV25-1 and TRBJ1-6, with D perhaps TRBD1 (6 bases). This CDR3 comprises 13 residues. V lost 8 bases and J lost 9, with 14 bases in between. The germline CDR1 and CDR2 sequences are MGHDK and SYGVNS. CDR3 amino acids: CASRRGVSSPLHF. DNA for the CDR3: TGTGCCAGCCGTAGGGGGGTAAGTTCACCCCTCCACTTT.

This chain joins TRBV28 and TRBJ1-5, with 8 bases identical to TRBD1. V gave up 3 bases and J gave up 4 bases; unmatched junction bases: 5. The CDR3 sequence is 15 residues long. Germline-derived CDR1 and CDR2 are MDHEN and SYDVKM. DNA of the CDR3: TGTGCCAGCAGTTTGTCAGGGGGCGGAAATCAGCCCCAGCATTTT. Its protein product is CASSLSGGGNQPQHF.

V and J are TRBV6-6 and TRBJ2-5; D could derive from TRBD1 or TRBD2 (5 bases each). Germline CDR1 reads MNHNY; CDR2 reads SVGAGI (reference sequence). This CDR3 region has 14 residues. Trimming took off 7 bases at V and 2 bases at J, with 14 bases between the two ends. The DNA of the CDR3 is TGTGCCAGCAATCTGAGGGGACCTCAAGAGACCCAGTACTTC. As protein: CASNLRGPQETQYF.

The sample holds a few counts of this clone. The chain couples TRBV10-3 to TRBJ2-7; D is undetermined. Trimming shortened V by 2 bases and J by 3 bases, and 11 bases separated the two germline ends. The CDR3 runs to 14 residues. The germline V gene encodes CDR1 ENHRY and CDR2 SYGVKD. The CDR3 is CAISETSPNYEQYF. The CDR3 coding sequence is TGTGCCATCAGTGAGACGAGCCCTAACTACGAGCAGTACTTC.

This sequence joins TRBV4-1 and TRBJ2-5; the D gene is possibly TRBD1 (6 bases). V dropped 2 bases and J dropped 4 bases, with 14 bases sitting between them. The CDR3 covers 15 residues. Germline V gene lookup returns CDR1 MGHRA and CDR2 YSYEKL. The CDR3: CASSQPIVGGETQYF. The DNA for the CDR3 is TGCGCCAGCAGCCAACCTATTGTAGGGGGAGAGACCCAGTACTTC.

On this clone: The sample has other DNA sequences that encode this CDR3 too. The chain joins TRBV30 to TRBJ1-2, with D perhaps matching TRBD1 (5 bases). Looked up from germline, CDR1 is GTSNPN and CDR2 is SVGIG (reference sequence). The ends were cut back, 3 bases at V and 5 bases at J, with 7 bases in the middle. CDR3 size: 11 residues. The CDR3 nucleotides read TGTGCCTGGAGCAGGGATTATGGCTACACCTTC. Encoded protein: CAWSRDYGYTF.

This clone has only a few counts. The J gene is TRBJ2-2, the V gene TRBV20-1; no clear D gene. Deletions cut 2 bases from V and 6 bases from J, with 4 bases between. This CDR3 spans 11 amino acids. Germline assignment: CDR1 DFQATT and CDR2 SNEGSKA (reference sequence). CDR3 sequence: CSARSAGELFF. The CDR3 nucleotides are TGCAGTGCTAGAAGTGCCGGGGAGCTGTTTTTT.

The rearrangement links TRBV18 to TRBJ2-7; D is ambiguous. Germline CDR1 is KGHSH and CDR2 is LQKENI. Trimming stripped 3 bases from V and 3 bases from J, with 12 bases between. This CDR3 spans 14 amino acids. The CDR3 sequence: CASSPNPVGYEQYF. CDR3 in DNA: TGTGCCAGCTCACCGAACCCCGTCGGCTACGAGCAGTACTTC.

Only a few counts were recorded for this clone. The chain is built from TRBV25-1 and TRBJ1-5; 9 bases are shared with TRBD1. V shed 6 bases and J 5 bases; nucleotides not matched to a gene: 2. Germline V lookup: CDR1 MGHDK, CDR2 SYGVNS. The CDR3 consists of 13 residues. The CDR3 loop reads CASRQGADQPQHF. The DNA for the CDR3 is TGTGCCAGCAGACAGGGGGCGGATCAGCCCCAGCATTTT.

This clone was seen only a few times. The chain uses TRBV7-2 and TRBJ2-5; tentative D call: TRBD2 (6 bases). CDR1 and CDR2 (germline): SGHTA, FQGNSA. This CDR3 region has 15 residues. V was trimmed by 7 bases and J by 0 bases, leaving 15 bases between them. The CDR3 DNA sequence: TGTGCCAGCACCCCATCGGCTAGCGACCAAGAGACCCAGTACTTC. The encoded protein is CASTPSASDQETQYF.

In its sample, this clone was seen a few times. The rearrangement links TRBV4-2 to TRBJ2-1; 7 positions agree with TRBD1. This CDR3 has 16 residues. Germline V CDR1 and CDR2: LGHNA, YNFKEQ. V shed 0 bases, J shed 8 bases, and the junction held 10 bases outside the gene matches. For the CDR3, the DNA is TGTGCCAGCAGCCAAGAAGGTGGACAGGACGGGGATGAGCAGTTCTTC. It encodes CASSQEGGQDGDEQFF.

This clone occurred a few times. Other DNA sequences in the same sample also yield this CDR3. The chain couples TRBV30 to TRBJ1-3; unclear D gene. The CDR3 extends over 13 amino acids. Between the trimmed V and J ends, which lost 3 bases and 0 bases, there was a span of 6 bases. Germline assignment: CDR1 GTSNPN and CDR2 SVGIG (reference sequence). DNA for the CDR3: TGTGCCTGGAGCACAAACTCTGGAAACACCATATATTTT. It is translated as CAWSTNSGNTIYF.

V gene TRBV7-3 combines with J gene TRBJ2-2; D possibly corresponds to TRBD1 (5 bases). Looked up from germline, CDR1 is SGHTA and CDR2 is FQGTGA. Deletions cut 4 bases from V and 4 bases from J, with 16 bases between. The CDR3 has 16 amino acids. Here the CDR3 DNA reads TGTGCCAGCAGCTCCTTCGGTGGGGCTACCACCGGGGAGCTGTTTTTT. Amino acids: CASSSFGGATTGELFF.

The chain combines TRBV27 with TRBJ2-7; maybe TRBD1 (5 bases). Germline V CDR1 and CDR2: MNHEY, SMNVEV (reference sequence). This CDR3 has 16 residues. Trimming removed 3 bases from V and 7 bases from J, with 22 bases in between. The CDR3 region is CASSFRVVAGRQEQYF. In nucleotides, the CDR3 is TGTGCCAGCAGTTTCCGAGTTGTGGCAGGGCGCCAGGAGCAGTACTTC.